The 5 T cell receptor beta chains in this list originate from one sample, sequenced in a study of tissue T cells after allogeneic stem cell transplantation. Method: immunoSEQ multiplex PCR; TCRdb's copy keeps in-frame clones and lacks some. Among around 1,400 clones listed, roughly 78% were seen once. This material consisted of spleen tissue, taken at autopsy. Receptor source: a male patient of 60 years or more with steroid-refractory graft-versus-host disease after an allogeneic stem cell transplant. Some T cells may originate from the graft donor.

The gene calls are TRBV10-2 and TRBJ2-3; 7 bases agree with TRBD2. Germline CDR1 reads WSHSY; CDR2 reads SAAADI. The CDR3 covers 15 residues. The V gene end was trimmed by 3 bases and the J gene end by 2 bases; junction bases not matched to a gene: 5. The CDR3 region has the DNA TGCGCCAGCAGTGATAGCGGGCGGCACACAGATACGCAGTATTTT. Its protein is CASSDSGRHTDTQYF.

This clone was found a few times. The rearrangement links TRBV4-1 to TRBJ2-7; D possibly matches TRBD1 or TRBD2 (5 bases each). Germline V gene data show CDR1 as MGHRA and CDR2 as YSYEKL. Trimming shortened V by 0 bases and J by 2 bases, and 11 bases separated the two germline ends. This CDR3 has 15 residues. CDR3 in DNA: TGCGCCAGCAGCCAAGACCCAGGGAGCACCTACGAGCAGTACTTC. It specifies CASSQDPGSTYEQYF.

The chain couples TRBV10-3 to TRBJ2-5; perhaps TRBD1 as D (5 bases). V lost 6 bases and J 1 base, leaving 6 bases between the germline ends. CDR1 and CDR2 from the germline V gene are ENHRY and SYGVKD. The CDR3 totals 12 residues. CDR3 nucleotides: TGTGCCATCAGAGACAGCCAAGAGACCCAGTACTTC. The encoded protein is CAIRDSQETQYF.

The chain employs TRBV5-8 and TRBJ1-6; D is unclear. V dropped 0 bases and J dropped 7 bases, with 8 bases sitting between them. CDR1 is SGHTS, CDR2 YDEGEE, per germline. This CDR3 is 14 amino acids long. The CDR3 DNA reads TGTGCCAGCAGCTTGGAACTGGGGAATTCACCCCTCCACTTT. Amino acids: CASSLELGNSPLHF.

In nucleotides, the CDR3 is TGTGCCAGCAGTGCCGGGACAGGGGCTACCTATGGCTACACCTTC. Its translation is CASSAGTGATYGYTF. The chain has TRBV2 and TRBJ1-2; TRBD1 agrees at 10 bases. CDR1 and CDR2 from the germline V gene are SNHLY and FYNNEI. CDR3 length: 15 amino acids. J was trimmed by 4 bases and V by 4 bases; bases with no gene match: 6.